The rows below give T cell receptor beta chains drawn from one sample of a study of blood T cell repertoires in COVID-19. Repertoires were generated with immunoSEQ multiplex PCR, while TCRdb's copy carries only in-frame clones and drops some. In the table there are about 250,000 clones, 88% of which are singletons. Sequencing input: peripheral blood. These receptors all stem from a man older than 75 with acute or convalescent COVID-19. The CDR3 runs from the conserved cysteine through the conserved F or W. D genes are given only for firm matches. Some rows mark clone size as missing; the rest say once, few, many or name a class of expanded clone.

>TRBV6-6|TRBD2|.|15|TRBJ2-7
CASSSGMGEGYEQYF
TGTGCCAGCAGTTCCGGGATGGGGGAGGGCTACGAGCAGTACTTC
>TRBV3-1/TRBV3-2|.|.|15|TRBJ2-7
CASSQDSGGNYEQYF
TGTGCCAGCAGCCAAGATAGTGGGGGGAACTACGAGCAGTACTTC
>TRBV18|TRBD1|.|14|TRBJ1-2
CASSPGTGGYGYTF
TGTGCCAGCTCACCCGGGACAGGGGGCTATGGCTACACCTTC
>TRBV5-1|TRBD1|.|14|TRBJ2-6
CASRTGTGANVLTF
TGCGCCAGCAGGACAGGGACCGGGGCCAACGTCCTGACTTTC
>TRBV4-1|.|few|16|TRBJ2-1
CASSQDLTNSYNEQFF
TGCGCCAGCAGCCAAGATCTGACAAATTCCTACAATGAGCAGTTCTTC
>TRBV3-1/TRBV3-2|.|.|15|TRBJ2-2
CASSQDWGVGGELFF
TGTGCCAGCAGCCAAGATTGGGGAGTAGGCGGGGAGCTGTTTTTT
>TRBV7-9|TRBD1|.|16|TRBJ2-5
CASSLRGQGVQETQYF
TGTGCCAGCAGCTTAAGGGGACAGGGAGTTCAAGAGACCCAGTACTTC
>TRBV7-6|TRBD2|.|16|TRBJ2-5
CASSLIAAAGKETQYF
TGTGCCAGCAGCTTAATCGCGGCAGCGGGGAAAGAGACCCAGTACTTC
>TRBV6-2/TRBV6-3|.|.|16|TRBJ2-5
CASSYWPGYTQETQYF
TGTGCCAGCAGTTACTGGCCAGGTTATACCCAAGAGACCCAGTACTTC
>TRBV4-2|.|.|14|TRBJ2-7
CASSQLGVIREQYF
TGTGCCAGCAGCCAACTCGGGGTAATCAGAGAGCAGTACTTC
>TRBV3-1/TRBV3-2|TRBD1|.|13|TRBJ1-5
CASSLRGDQPQHF
TGTGCCAGCAGTCTCAGGGGGGATCAGCCCCAGCATTTT
>TRBV5-4|.|.|13|TRBJ1-5
CASSTDGIQPQHF
TGTGCCAGCAGTACAGACGGGATCCAGCCCCAGCATTTT
>TRBV6-6|TRBD1|.|13|TRBJ1-5
CASSDRVDQPQHF
TGTGCCAGCAGTGACAGGGTCGATCAGCCCCAGCATTTT
>TRBV7-8|.|.|14|TRBJ1-6
CASRRREGDWPLHF
TGTGCCAGCAGAAGAAGGGAGGGAGATTGGCCCCTCCACTTT
>TRBV19|TRBD2|.|16|TRBJ2-4
CASSIELAVAKNIQYF
TGTGCCAGTAGTATAGAACTAGCGGTAGCCAAAAACATTCAGTACTTC
>TRBV19|.|.|15|TRBJ1-6
CASTVTFSYNSPLHF
TGTGCCAGTACGGTGACTTTCTCCTATAATTCACCCCTCCACTTT